The 29 T cell receptor beta chains presented below share a single source sample, sequenced in a study of monozygotic twins with inflammatory bowel disease. Each CDR3 protein gets one entry in TCRdb, which reprocessed the 5' RACE reads and gives no DNA. The sample holds about 380,000 distinct CDR3 sequences. Sequenced material: blood. Receptors were obtained from a human donor with ulcerative colitis or Crohn's disease, or a healthy co-twin of an affected twin (not recorded which).

V gene TRBV4-3 combines with J gene TRBJ1-2. Germline lookup yields CDR1 LGHNA and CDR2 YSLEER. The CDR3 extends over 13 amino acids. The CDR3 loop reads CASSPGLTYGYTF.

The rearrangement uses TRBV18 and TRBJ2-6. The CDR3 is 16 residues long. The germline gives CDR1 KGHSH, CDR2 LQKENI. CDR3 loop: CASSSSLDSGANVLTF.

The chain is built from TRBV5-1 and TRBJ1-4; TCRdb selects TRBD1, and the lack of DNA leaves this call unchecked. This CDR3 has 16 residues. Germline V gene lookup returns CDR1 SGHRS and CDR2 YFSETQ. The CDR3 spells CASSLATGRTNEKLFF.

The chain couples TRBV5-6 to TRBJ2-1; TCRdb returns TRBD2, unconfirmable since there is no DNA. The CDR3 is made up of 15 amino acids. CDR1 SGHDT and CDR2 YYEEEE come from the germline V gene. The chain's CDR3 is CASSLLAGNYNEQFF.

V gene TRBV4-3 combines with J gene TRBJ1-2; TCRdb indicates TRBD1, and absent DNA this call remains unverified. Germline values: CDR1 LGHNA, CDR2 YSLEER. CDR3 length: 16 amino acids. CDR3 protein: CASSQDGGRANYGYTF.

This sequence joins TRBV7-3 and TRBJ1-2. This CDR3 region has 14 residues. Germline assignment: CDR1 SGHTA and CDR2 FQGTGA. CDR3 sequence: CASSLDPGGYGYTF.

The chain has TRBV6-5 and TRBJ2-7; TCRdb names TRBD2, which stays unverified in the absence of DNA. Germline values: CDR1 MNHEY, CDR2 SVGAGI. The CDR3 is 13 residues long. CDR3 protein: CASSYSKGRLVYF.

V is TRBV20-1 and J is TRBJ2-7; the TRBD1 assignment by TCRdb is unverifiable without DNA. The CDR3 has 15 residues. Germline CDR1 DFQATT, CDR2 SNEGSKA (reference sequence). CDR3 amino acids: CSARGTGTGTYEQYF.

V is TRBV7-2 and J is TRBJ1-5; TCRdb lists TRBD1, though no DNA is available to test this call. The CDR3 loop spans 17 amino acids. CDR1 and CDR2 from the germline V gene are SGHTA and FQGNSA. The CDR3 region is CASSFGGQGLSNQPQHF. Looking up the rest from reference TRBV7-2 and TRBJ1-5 gives the full variable domain: GAGVSQSPSNKVTEKGKDVELRCDPISGHTALYWYRQSLGQGLEFLIYFQGNSAPDKSGLPSDRFSAERTGGSVSTLTIQRTQQEDSAVYLCASSFGGQGLSNQPQHFGDGTRLSIL.

The chain employs TRBV29-1 and TRBJ2-3; TCRdb calls TRBD1, which cannot be checked without DNA. The germline V gene encodes CDR1 SQVTM and CDR2 ANQGSEA. CDR3 length: 14 amino acids. This chain's CDR3 is CSVEGGRGTDTQYF.

The rearrangement uses TRBV5-5 and TRBJ2-1; TCRdb's D call of TRBD2 is untestable without DNA. Looked up from germline, CDR1 is SGHKS and CDR2 is YYEKEE (reference sequence). The CDR3 runs 15 residues. The CDR3 reads CASSFTGSRYSKISF.

The chain combines TRBV6-7 with TRBJ2-7; TCRdb calls TRBD2, which cannot be checked without DNA. TRBV6-7 is noted as an ORF with a role that remains uncertain. The CDR3 is 14 residues long. The CDR3 here is CASSCGEFGDEQYF.

The genes are TRBV28 and TRBJ2-7; the D gene TCRdb calls, TRBD2, cannot be checked with no DNA. From germline, CDR1 is MDHEN and CDR2 SYDVKM. The CDR3 is made up of 16 amino acids. CDR3 loop: CASSSAGTSVHHEQYF.

The rearrangement joins TRBV6-1 to TRBJ2-1. CDR1 and CDR2 (germline): MNHNS, SASEGT. CDR3 length: 14 amino acids. CDR3 region: CASSEQPQADEQFF.

V usage is TRBV7-9 and J usage is TRBJ2-1. CDR3 length equals 12 residues. Looked up from germline, CDR1 is SEHNR and CDR2 is FQNEAQ (reference sequence). This chain's CDR3 is CASSLGGSEQFF.

The chain joins TRBV24-1 to TRBJ2-3; TCRdb proposes TRBD1, but this gene call is untestable without DNA. The CDR3 has 16 residues. Germline lookup yields CDR1 KGHDR and CDR2 SFDVKD. The CDR3 protein is CATSDKTGDLTDTQYF.

V gene TRBV4-3 combines with J gene TRBJ2-7; checking the TCRdb D call of TRBD1 is not possible without DNA. CDR3 length: 16 residues. Germline CDR1 is LGHNA and CDR2 is YSLEER. CDR3 sequence reads: CASSQEGGRWTYEQYF.

The chain joins TRBV19 to TRBJ2-7; TCRdb gives TRBD1 as the D gene, but with no DNA this cannot be confirmed. CDR1 is LNHDA and CDR2 is SQIVND in the germline V gene (reference sequence). The CDR3 has 15 amino acids. The CDR3 loop is CASSVGTGVNYEQYF.

The chain couples TRBV7-9 to TRBJ2-3; TCRdb reports TRBD1, a call that lacks DNA to check it against. CDR1 SEHNR and CDR2 FQNEAQ come from the germline V gene (reference sequence). The CDR3 has 16 residues. Here the CDR3 reads CASSLALGTAADTQYF. Together with reference TRBV7-9 and TRBJ2-3, the CDR3 gives the full variable domain: DTGVSQNPRHKITKRGQNVTFRCDPISEHNRLYWYRQTLGQGPEFLTYFQNEAQLEKSRLLSDRFSAERPKGSFSTLEIQRTEQGDSAMYLCASSLALGTAADTQYFGPGTRLTVL.

The genes are TRBV4-1 and TRBJ1-1; TCRdb names TRBD1, which stays unverified in the absence of DNA. Per germline, CDR1 MGHRA and CDR2 YSYEKL. CDR3 length equals 15 residues. Here the CDR3 reads CASSPQGWGNTEAFF.

CDR3 protein: CASSVAGTGSREQFF. The J gene is TRBJ2-1, the V gene TRBV11-2; TCRdb designates TRBD1, a call that cannot be tested without DNA. The CDR3 is 15 amino acids. Germline lookup yields CDR1 SGHAT and CDR2 FQNNGV.

The chain links TRBV2 to TRBJ1-1. CDR1 is SNHLY and CDR2 is FYNNEI in the germline V gene. The CDR3 is 13 amino acids. CDR3 sequence: CASGRAWDTEAFF.

The chain has TRBV19 and TRBJ2-1; TCRdb designates TRBD1, a call that cannot be tested without DNA. This CDR3 region has 16 residues. Germline V gene data show CDR1 as LNHDA and CDR2 as SQIVND (reference sequence). The CDR3 reads CASSPSRGNPNNEQFF. Full variable domain (outside the CDR3, taken from reference TRBV19 and TRBJ2-1): DGGITQSPKYLFRKEGQNVTLSCEQNLNHDAMYWYRQDPGQGLRLIYYSQIVNDFQKGDIAEGYSVSREKKESFPLTVTSAQKNPTAFYLCASSPSRGNPNNEQFFGPGTRLTVL.

The chain has TRBV7-2 and TRBJ1-2; the D gene TCRdb calls, TRBD1, cannot be checked with no DNA. The CDR3 consists of 13 residues. The germline CDR1 and CDR2 sequences are SGHTA and FQGNSA. CDR3 loop: CASRPTGAYGYTF.

The rearrangement uses TRBV11-1 and TRBJ1-6; lacking DNA, the TRBD1 call made by TCRdb goes unchecked. Germline V CDR1 and CDR2: SGHAT, FQDESV (reference sequence). This CDR3 has 18 amino acids. CDR3 sequence reads: CASSSSGGTVSYNSPLHF.

V usage is TRBV5-1 and J usage is TRBJ1-4; without DNA, the TCRdb call of TRBD1 cannot be checked. Germline assignment: CDR1 SGHRS and CDR2 YFSETQ. The CDR3 totals 13 residues. Here the CDR3 reads CASSLGQTEKLFF.

The chain employs TRBV7-6 and TRBJ2-7; TCRdb calls TRBD1, which cannot be checked without DNA. The CDR3 is 14 residues long. CDR1 is SGHVS and CDR2 is FNYEAQ in the germline V gene. CDR3 loop: CASSPRTGGSEQYF. Full variable domain (missing parts from reference TRBV7-6 and TRBJ2-7): GAGVSQSPRYKVTKRGQDVALRCDPISGHVSLYWYRQALGQGPEFLTYFNYEAQQDKSGLPNDRFSAERPEGSISTLTIQRTEQRDSAMYRCASSPRTGGSEQYFGPGTRLTVT.

The gene calls are TRBV7-3 and TRBJ2-5; no DNA is available, so the TRBD2 call from TCRdb remains unchecked. The V gene's germline CDR1 is SGHTA and CDR2 FQGTGA. The CDR3 sequence is 15 residues long. The CDR3 sequence: CASSPGLAGKETQYF.

The chain is built from TRBV20-1 and TRBJ1-5; the TRBD1 assignment by TCRdb is unverifiable without DNA. Germline values: CDR1 DFQATT, CDR2 SNEGSKA (reference sequence). The CDR3 is 14 amino acids. The CDR3 spells CSARTGGGNQPQHF.